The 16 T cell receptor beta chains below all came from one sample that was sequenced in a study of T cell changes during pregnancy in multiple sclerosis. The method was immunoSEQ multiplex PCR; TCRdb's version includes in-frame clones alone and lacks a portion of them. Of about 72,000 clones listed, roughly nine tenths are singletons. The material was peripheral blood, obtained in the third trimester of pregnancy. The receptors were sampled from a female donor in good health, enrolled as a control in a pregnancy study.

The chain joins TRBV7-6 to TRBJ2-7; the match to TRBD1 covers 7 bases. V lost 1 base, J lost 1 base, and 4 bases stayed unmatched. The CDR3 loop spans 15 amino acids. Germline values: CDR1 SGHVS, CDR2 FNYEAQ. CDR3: CASSLGPGQSYEQYF. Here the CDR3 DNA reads TGTGCCAGCAGCTTAGGGCCGGGACAGTCCTACGAGCAGTACTTC.

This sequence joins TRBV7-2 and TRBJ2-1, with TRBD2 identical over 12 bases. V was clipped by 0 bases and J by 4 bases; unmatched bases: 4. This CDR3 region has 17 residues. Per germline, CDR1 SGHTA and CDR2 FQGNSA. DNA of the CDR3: TGTGCCAGCAGCTTAGCCCCCGGACTAGCGGGGTACAATGAGCAGTTCTTC. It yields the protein CASSLAPGLAGYNEQFF.

The CDR3 here is CASSFDRGYGYTF. The CDR3 nucleotides are TGTGCCAGCAGTTTTGACAGGGGCTATGGCTACACCTTC. The V gene is TRBV6-5, the J gene TRBJ1-2; 8 bases are shared with TRBD1. This CDR3 contains 13 residues. Trimming removed 4 bases from V and 4 bases from J; junction bases left unmatched: 2. Germline CDR1 is MNHEY and CDR2 is SVGAGI.

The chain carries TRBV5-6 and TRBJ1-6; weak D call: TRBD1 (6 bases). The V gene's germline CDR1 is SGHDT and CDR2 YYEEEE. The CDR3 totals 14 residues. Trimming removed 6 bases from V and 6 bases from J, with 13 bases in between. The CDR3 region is CASTRQAINSPLHF. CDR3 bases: TGTGCCAGCACCAGACAGGCCATTAATTCACCCCTCCACTTT. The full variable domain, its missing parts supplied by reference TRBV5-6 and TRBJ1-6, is DAGVTQSPTHLIKTRGQQVTLRCSPKSGHDTVSWYQQALGQGPQFIFQYYEEEERQRGNFPDRFSGHQFPNYSSELNVNALLLGDSALYLCASTRQAINSPLHFGNGTRLTVT.

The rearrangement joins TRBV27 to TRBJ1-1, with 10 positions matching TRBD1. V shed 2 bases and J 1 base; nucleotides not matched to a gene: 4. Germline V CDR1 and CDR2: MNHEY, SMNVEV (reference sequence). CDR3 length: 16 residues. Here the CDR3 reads CASSLDRGRQNTEAFF. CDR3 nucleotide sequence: TGTGCCAGCAGTTTAGACAGGGGGCGTCAGAACACTGAAGCTTTCTTT.

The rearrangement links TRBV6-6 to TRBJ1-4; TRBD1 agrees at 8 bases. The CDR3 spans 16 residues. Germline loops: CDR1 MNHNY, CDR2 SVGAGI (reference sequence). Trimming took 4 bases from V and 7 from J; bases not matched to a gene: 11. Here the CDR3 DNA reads TGTGCCAGCAGTTCAGCCCCAGGGACAGGAGTTGAAAAACTGTTTTTT. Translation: CASSSAPGTGVEKLFF.

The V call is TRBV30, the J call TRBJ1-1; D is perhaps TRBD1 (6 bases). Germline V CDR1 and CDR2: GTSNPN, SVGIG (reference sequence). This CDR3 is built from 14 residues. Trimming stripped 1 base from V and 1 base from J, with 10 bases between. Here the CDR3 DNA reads TGTGCCTGGAGTGGAGACAGGAGGAACACTGAAGCTTTCTTT. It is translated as CAWSGDRRNTEAFF.

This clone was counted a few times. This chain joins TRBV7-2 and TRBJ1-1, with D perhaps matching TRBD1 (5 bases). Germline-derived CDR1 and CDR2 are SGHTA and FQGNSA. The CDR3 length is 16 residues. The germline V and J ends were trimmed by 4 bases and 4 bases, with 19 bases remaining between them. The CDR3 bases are TGTGCCAGCAGCTCAAACTACAGGTTGGGGGGCACTGAAGCTTTCTTT. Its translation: CASSSNYRLGGTEAFF.

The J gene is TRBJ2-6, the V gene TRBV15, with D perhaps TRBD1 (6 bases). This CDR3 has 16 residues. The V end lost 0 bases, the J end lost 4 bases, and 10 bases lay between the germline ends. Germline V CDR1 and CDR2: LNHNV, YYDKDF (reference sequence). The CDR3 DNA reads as TGTGCCACCAGCAGAGATGAGGGGGTGGGGGCCAACGTCCTGACTTTC. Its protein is CATSRDEGVGANVLTF.

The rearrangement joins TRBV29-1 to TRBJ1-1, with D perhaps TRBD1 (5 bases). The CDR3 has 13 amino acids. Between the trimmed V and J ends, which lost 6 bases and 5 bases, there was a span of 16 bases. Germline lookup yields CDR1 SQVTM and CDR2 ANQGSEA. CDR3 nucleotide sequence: TGCAGCGTCTTCTCCGGGGGGGGTACTGAAGCTTTCTTT. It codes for CSVFSGGGTEAFF.

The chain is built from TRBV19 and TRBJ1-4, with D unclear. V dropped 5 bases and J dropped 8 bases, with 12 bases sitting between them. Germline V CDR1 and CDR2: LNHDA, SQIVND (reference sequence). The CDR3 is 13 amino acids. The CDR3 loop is CASSAGSREKLFF. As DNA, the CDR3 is TGTGCCAGTAGTGCCGGGTCCCGCGAAAAACTGTTTTTT.

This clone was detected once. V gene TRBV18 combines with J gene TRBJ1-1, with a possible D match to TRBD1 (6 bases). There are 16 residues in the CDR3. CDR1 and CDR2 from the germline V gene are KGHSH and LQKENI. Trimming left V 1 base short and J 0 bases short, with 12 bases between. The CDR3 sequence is CASSPLERQVNTEAFF. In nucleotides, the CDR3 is TGTGCCAGCTCACCACTCGAGAGACAGGTGAACACTGAAGCTTTCTTT.

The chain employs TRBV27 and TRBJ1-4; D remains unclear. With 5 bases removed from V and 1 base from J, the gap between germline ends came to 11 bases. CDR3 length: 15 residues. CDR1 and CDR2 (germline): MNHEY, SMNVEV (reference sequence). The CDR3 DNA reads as TGTGCCAGCAGTCCGGGTTTGGTAACTAATGAAAAACTGTTTTTT. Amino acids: CASSPGLVTNEKLFF.

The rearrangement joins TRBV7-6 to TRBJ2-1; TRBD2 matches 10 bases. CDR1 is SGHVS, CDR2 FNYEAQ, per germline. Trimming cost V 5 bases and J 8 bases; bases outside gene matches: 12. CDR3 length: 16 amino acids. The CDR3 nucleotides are TGTGCCAGCAGCCGCGCCGGGACTAGCGTTATGGATGAGCAGTTCTTC. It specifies CASSRAGTSVMDEQFF.

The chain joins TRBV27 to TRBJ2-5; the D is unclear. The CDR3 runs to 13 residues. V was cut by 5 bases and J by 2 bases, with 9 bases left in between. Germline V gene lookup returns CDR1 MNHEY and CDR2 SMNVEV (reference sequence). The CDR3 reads CASSPGGQETQYF. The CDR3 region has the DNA TGTGCCAGCAGTCCGGGTGGGCAAGAGACCCAGTACTTC.

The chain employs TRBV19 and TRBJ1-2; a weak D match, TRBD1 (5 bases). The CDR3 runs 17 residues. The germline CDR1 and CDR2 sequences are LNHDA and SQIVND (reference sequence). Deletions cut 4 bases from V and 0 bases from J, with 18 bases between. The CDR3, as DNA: TGTGCCAGTAGTAAGGGTCGTGGGGCAGGCTCTAACTATGGCTACACCTTC. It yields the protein CASSKGRGAGSNYGYTF. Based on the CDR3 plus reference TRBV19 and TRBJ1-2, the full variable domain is DGGITQSPKYLFRKEGQNVTLSCEQNLNHDAMYWYRQDPGQGLRLIYYSQIVNDFQKGDIAEGYSVSREKKESFPLTVTSAQKNPTAFYLCASSKGRGAGSNYGYTFGSGTRLTVV.